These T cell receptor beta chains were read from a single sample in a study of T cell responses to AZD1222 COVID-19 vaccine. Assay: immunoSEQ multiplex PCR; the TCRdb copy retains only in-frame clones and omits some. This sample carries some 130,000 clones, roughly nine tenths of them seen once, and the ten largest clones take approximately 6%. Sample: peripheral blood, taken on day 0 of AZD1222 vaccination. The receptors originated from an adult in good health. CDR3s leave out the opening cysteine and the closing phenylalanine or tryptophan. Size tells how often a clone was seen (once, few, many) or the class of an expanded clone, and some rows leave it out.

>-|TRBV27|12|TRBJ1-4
ASSPGRSDEKLF
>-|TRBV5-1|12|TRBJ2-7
ASTPDRSSYEQY
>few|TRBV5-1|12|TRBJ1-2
ASRRTGINYGYT
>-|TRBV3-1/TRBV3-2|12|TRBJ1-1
ASSNLDRTTEAF
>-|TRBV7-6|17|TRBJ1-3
ASSLEVSQATNSGNTIY
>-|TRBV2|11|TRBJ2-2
ASSGDGTGELF
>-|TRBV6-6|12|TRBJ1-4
ASTYRGENEKLF
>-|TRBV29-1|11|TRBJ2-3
SVVWPGADTQY
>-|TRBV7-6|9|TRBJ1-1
ASSRGAEAF
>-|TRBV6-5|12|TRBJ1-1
ASSSLGGGTEAF
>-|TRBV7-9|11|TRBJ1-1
ASSPTGNTEAF
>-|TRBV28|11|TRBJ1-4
ASLRSNNEKLF
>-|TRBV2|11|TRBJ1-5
ASTKEIDQPQH
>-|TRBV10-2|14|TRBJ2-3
ASSERAGGSTDTQY
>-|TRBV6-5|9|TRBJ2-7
ASSSGFAQY
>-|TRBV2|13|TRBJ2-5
ASRVGGFNFGTQY
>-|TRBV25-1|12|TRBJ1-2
ASSYQGVDYGYT
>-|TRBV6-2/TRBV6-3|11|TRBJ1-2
ASSSQGKNGYT
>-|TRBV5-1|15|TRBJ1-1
ASSLAFGGGTNTEAF
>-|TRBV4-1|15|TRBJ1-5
ASSQDAGQNSNQPQH